This TCR beta chain comes out of a study of T-cell reconstitution after alpha-beta-depleted transplantation in children. The study, taken as a whole, reports: Reports say that about two months after transplant, the alpha-beta T cells came out of several hundred graft clones that had expanded. Newly produced T cells mostly provided counts and TCRbeta diversity after one year, as hyperexpanded clones declined. TCRbeta diversity was high at day 60 in some patients (a result of surviving recipient T cells and thymic progenitors).

CDR1 and CDR2 from the germline V gene are SEHNR and FQNEAQ (reference sequence). This CDR3 spans 15 amino acids. With 5 bases removed from V and 0 bases from J, the gap between germline ends came to 12 bases. Preparation of the TCRbeta library used unique molecular identifiers. A single record per CDR3 protein comes from TCRdb applying MiXCR to the PCR reads. This table has some 350,000 distinct CDR3 sequences, about a sixth appearing once. A note on this clonotype: Its antigen remains unidentified.

The sample here was PBMCs, mostly from graft donor cells, taken 360 days after TCRalphabeta/CD19-depleted stem cell transplant. The receptor was derived from a male patient between 2 and 15 years old who had a stem cell transplant for acute lymphoblastic leukemia, so the T cells may come from the graft donor. V is TRBV7-9 and J is TRBJ2-3; D is undetermined. This CDR3 is CASSLLPTSTDTQYF. The CDR3 nucleotides are TGTGCCAGCAGCCTCTTGCCAACTAGCACAGATACGCAGTATTTT.